This TCR beta chain was profiled in a study of T cells in Graves' hyperthyroidism and ophthalmopathy. This clonotype was counted many times. Its target is unknown. Amplified TCR beta CDR3 regions derived from RNA transcripts. HTBI primers were the set used in a first-round RT-PCR of the TCR CDR3. TCRdb processed the multiplex PCR reads anew with MiXCR; each CDR3 protein has one entry. The sample records 500,000 to 750,000 distinct CDR3 sequences, about 43% being singletons. General observations from the study: The model anticipated ophthalmopathy a median about six months pre-onset.

The definition of stable Graves' hyperthyroidism was no ophthalmopathy progression within 18 months. Investigators excluded patients with uncontrolled infection, other autoimmune disease, pregnancy or lactation. Based on clinical symptoms, serum thyroxine and TRAb, thyroid ultrasound and orbital computed tomography, diagnoses were reached. Per the germline V gene, CDR1 is SEHNR and CDR2 is FQNEAQ (reference sequence). V was cut by 5 bases and J by 3 bases, with 17 bases left in between. The CDR3 is made up of 16 amino acids. The sample consisted of peripheral blood or thyroid tissue (not recorded which). The chain couples TRBV7-9 to TRBJ1-3, with TRBD1 as a possible D gene (6 bases). This receptor was taken from a woman between 18 and 30 years old with Graves' hyperthyroidism. The CDR3 protein is CASSPYQGLIGNTIYF. CDR3 sequence (DNA): TGTGCCAGCAGCCCTTACCAGGGGCTTATTGGAAACACCATATATTTT.